The clone carrying this T cell receptor (beta chain) ranks as medium-sized in terms of frequency. As yet, its antigen is unknown. The sample originates from a study of T cell clusters in autoimmune cytopenias. Study-wide results and caveats: TRB repertoire shifts in secondary cytopenia and chronic lymphocytic leukemia mostly reflected lymphoma, not autoimmunity. Primary autoimmune cytopenia patients appeared to lack physiological T cell clusters present in healthy donors. Functional roles of the in silico T cell clusters still await experimental validation.

TRB amplification used approximately 250 ng of peripheral blood genomic DNA. One tube held mixed TRB-A and TRB-B primer pools for touch-down PCR. TCRdb reanalyzed the multiplex PCR reads and collapses them to one entry per CDR3 protein, without DNA. This table lists 6,000 to 9,000 distinct CDR3 sequences. The sequencing sample was made of peripheral blood. The sequence was collected from a human donor with an autoimmune cytopenia or autoimmune hepatitis (not recorded which).

This CDR3 is CASSLTVATDTQYF. This chain links TRBV5-6 with TRBJ2-3. This CDR3 comprises 14 residues. CDR1 and CDR2 from the germline V gene are SGHDT and YYEEEE.